The 30 T cell receptor beta chains given below trace back to one sample, sequenced in a study of T-cell memory formation after mild COVID-19. TCRdb re-derived calls from the 5' RACE reads in MiXCR, one entry per CDR3 protein. The table includes around 390,000 distinct CDR3 sequences, about 15% detected once. The specimen was PBMCs or a T cell subset sorted from them (not recorded which). The receptor set was obtained from a man younger than 35 who had mild COVID-19 (a few samples of this study predate the infection). Cell type and time point are not known.

The rearrangement joins TRBV6-5 to TRBJ1-3; D uncertain. The length of the CDR3 is 12 residues. Germline loops: CDR1 MNHEY, CDR2 SVGAGI. The V and J ends lost 5 bases and 14 bases respectively, with 16 bases between them. The CDR3 sequence is CASSGYSLVVYF. In nucleotides, the CDR3 is TGTGCCAGCAGTGGATACAGTTTGGTCGTATATTTT.

CDR3 sequence reads: CAWRAPGQAYEQYF. The CDR3, as DNA: TGTGCCTGGAGGGCGCCGGGGCAGGCCTACGAGCAGTACTTC. The V gene is TRBV30, the J gene TRBJ2-7, with D perhaps assigned TRBD1 or TRBD2 (5 bases each). Deletions cut 3 bases from V and 2 bases from J, with 14 bases between. CDR1 GTSNPN and CDR2 SVGIG come from the germline V gene (reference sequence). This CDR3 contains 14 residues.

This clonotype has a handful of counts. The rearrangement uses TRBV4-3 and TRBJ2-3, with 7 bases fitting TRBD2. CDR1 LGHNA and CDR2 YSLEER come from the germline V gene. V lost 0 bases and J lost 0; bases outside the gene matches: 6. The CDR3 contains 17 residues. The CDR3, as DNA: TGCGCCAGCAGCCAAGATCGGGGGGAGGGGAGCACAGATACGCAGTATTTT. This encodes CASSQDRGEGSTDTQYF.

There are a few counts of this clonotype. The chain links TRBV7-9 to TRBJ2-5; TRBD1 agrees at 10 bases. Trimming took 1 base from V and 2 from J; bases not matched to a gene: 4. This CDR3 is built from 16 residues. The germline V gene has CDR1 SEHNR and CDR2 FQNEAQ (reference sequence). The CDR3 protein is CASSLGDRGNQETQYF. CDR3 coding DNA: TGTGCCAGCAGCTTAGGGGACAGGGGTAATCAAGAGACCCAGTACTTC.

This sequence joins TRBV12-3 or TRBV12-4 and TRBJ2-5; 13 bases agree with TRBD2. V dropped 6 bases and J dropped 5; count of bases not matched to a gene: 6. CDR3 size: 15 residues. The CDR3 DNA reads as TGTGCCAGCAGAGCGGGACTAGCGGGGCGTGAGACCCAGTACTTC. This gives the protein CASRAGLAGRETQYF.

The CDR3, as DNA: TGTGCCTGGAGTGTCCAGGGTGGCTATGGCTACACCTTC. As protein: CAWSVQGGYGYTF. This chain joins TRBV30 and TRBJ1-2; possibly TRBD1 for D (5 bases). This CDR3 region has 13 residues. Trimming took 0 bases from V and 4 from J, leaving 9 bases between them. Germline V lookup: CDR1 GTSNPN, CDR2 SVGIG (reference sequence).

In this sample, this clonotype turned up a few times. The V and J genes are TRBV20-1 and TRBJ1-1; 11 bases are a match to TRBD1. Germline loops: CDR1 DFQATT, CDR2 SNEGSKA (reference sequence). Trimming cost V 6 bases and J 4 bases; bases outside gene matches: 10. The CDR3 length is 15 residues. CDR3 residues: CSARPGQGVFTEAFF. The CDR3, as DNA: TGCAGTGCCCGACCGGGACAGGGGGTGTTCACTGAAGCTTTCTTT.

The V call is TRBV18, the J call TRBJ2-3; a possible D gene is TRBD2 (6 bases). V was trimmed by 3 bases and J by 0 bases, leaving 10 bases between them. The CDR3 consists of 15 residues. The germline gives CDR1 KGHSH, CDR2 LQKENI. CDR3 in amino acids: CASSPGRGSTDTQYF. CDR3 sequence (DNA): TGTGCCAGCTCACCGGGGCGGGGAAGCACAGATACGCAGTATTTT.

This clonotype was seen a handful of times. The chain is built from TRBV4-1 and TRBJ2-7; TRBD1 matches 10 bases. The J segment lost 5 bases and the V segment lost 0 bases, leaving 7 bases of the junction unmatched. This CDR3 region has 16 residues. Germline assignment: CDR1 MGHRA and CDR2 YSYEKL. The CDR3 DNA reads TGCGCCAGCAGCCAAGAGGGGACAGGGGCTATCCACGAGCAGTACTTC. Protein sequence: CASSQEGTGAIHEQYF.

This clonotype was recorded a few times. The rearrangement uses TRBV5-4 and TRBJ2-1, with D perhaps given as TRBD1 or TRBD2 (6 bases each). Germline V gene data show CDR1 as SGHNT and CDR2 as YYREEE (reference sequence). The ends were cut back, 2 bases at V and 9 bases at J, with 12 bases in the middle. This CDR3 spans 13 amino acids. The CDR3 DNA reads TGTGCCAGCAGCTTTTCGGGGGCCGCTGAGCAGTTCTTC. The encoded protein is CASSFSGAAEQFF.

This clonotype has just a few counts. One end of the junction is discordant with germline, which a read error may explain. The chain combines TRBV5-6 with TRBJ1-1, with TRBD1 matching 7 bases. Germline V lookup: CDR1 SGHDT, CDR2 YYEEEE. The CDR3 consists of 15 residues. CDR3 sequence (DNA): TGTGCCAGCAGCTTGGAGACAGGGTTGAATACTGAAGCTTTCTTT. This sequence encodes CASSLETGLNTEAFF.

The rearrangement joins TRBV5-5 to TRBJ2-2; 7 positions agree with TRBD1. This CDR3 comprises 15 residues. V shed 4 bases, J shed 0 bases, and the junction held 3 bases outside the gene matches. From germline, CDR1 is SGHKS and CDR2 YYEKEE (reference sequence). The CDR3 region is CASSADRSNTGELFF. CDR3 bases: TGTGCCAGCAGCGCGGACAGGTCGAACACCGGGGAGCTGTTTTTT.

The rearrangement joins TRBV6-5 to TRBJ2-7; no reliable D call. Germline V CDR1 and CDR2: MNHEY, SVGAGI. Trimming pared 0 bases from V and 3 bases from J, leaving 9 bases between. This CDR3 comprises 14 residues. The CDR3, as DNA: TGTGCCAGCAGTTACTCGAGTTCTATCTACGAGCAGTACTTC. This codes for CASSYSSSIYEQYF.

This chain links TRBV28 with TRBJ1-4; D is undetermined. Germline lookup yields CDR1 MDHEN and CDR2 SYDVKM. This CDR3 is 14 amino acids long. Trimming cost V 3 bases and J 1 base, with 6 bases left between them. CDR3 amino acids: CASSLVETNEKLFF. CDR3 DNA: TGTGCCAGCAGTTTGGTGGAAACTAATGAAAAACTGTTTTTT.

The rearrangement joins TRBV4-3 to TRBJ2-2, with a weak D call TRBD1 (6 bases). The CDR3 extends over 18 amino acids. The germline V gene has CDR1 LGHNA and CDR2 YSLEER. The ends were cut back, 1 base at V and 3 bases at J, with 18 bases in the middle. The DNA of the CDR3 is TGCGCCAGCAGCCAAGCTCGACCGGGACATCCGTACACCGGGGAGCTGTTTTTT. Translated: CASSQARPGHPYTGELFF.

This clonotype was picked up a small number of times. This chain uses TRBV4-1 with TRBJ1-2; TRBD1 might be the D (6 bases). Between the trimmed V and J ends, which lost 0 bases and 4 bases, there was a span of 15 bases. Germline CDR1 is MGHRA and CDR2 is YSYEKL. The CDR3 runs to 16 residues. CDR3 loop: CASSQDFRRGAYGYTF. The CDR3 coding sequence is TGCGCCAGCAGCCAAGATTTTCGGAGGGGGGCCTATGGCTACACCTTC.

This clonotype was detected a few times. The CDR3 region is CATSRAFVGLQEYEQYV. CDR3 nucleotides: TGTGCCACCAGCAGAGCGTTTGTGGGGCTACAGGAGTACGAGCAGTACGTC. The gene calls are TRBV15 and TRBJ2-7; a possible D gene is TRBD1 (5 bases). Germline V lookup: CDR1 LNHNV, CDR2 YYDKDF (reference sequence). The CDR3 is made up of 17 amino acids. V lost 1 base, J lost 4 bases, and 20 bases lay in between.

J is TRBJ2-4 and V is TRBV6-2 or TRBV6-3; no clear D gene. The germline V and J ends were trimmed by 3 bases and 8 bases, with 5 bases remaining between them. This CDR3 has 11 amino acids. Germline assignment: CDR1 MNHEY and CDR2 SVGEGT. In DNA, the CDR3 is TGTGCCAGCAGTTATTTTGACATTCAGTACTTC. Translation gives CASSYFDIQYF.

This clonotype was seen a handful of times. The chain recombines TRBV20-1 with TRBJ2-2; a possible D gene is TRBD1 (6 bases). V lost 5 bases and J lost 4, with 20 bases in between. In germline, CDR1 is DFQATT, CDR2 SNEGSKA (reference sequence). The CDR3 sequence is 16 residues long. In DNA, the CDR3 is TGCAGTGCTCTGACAGGAGGCCCAACGAGCACCGGGGAGCTGTTTTTT. As protein: CSALTGGPTSTGELFF.

V gene TRBV20-1 combines with J gene TRBJ2-5; TRBD2 is a possible D gene (5 bases). From germline, CDR1 is DFQATT and CDR2 SNEGSKA (reference sequence). V was shortened by 7 bases and J by 1 base, with 7 bases between the two germline ends. The CDR3 totals 11 residues. The CDR3 is CSGTAQETQYF. CDR3 DNA sequence: TGCAGTGGGACTGCCCAAGAGACCCAGTACTTC.

This clonotype was seen only a few times. The chain carries TRBV4-1 and TRBJ2-2; maybe TRBD1 (7 bases). V was trimmed by 4 bases and J by 5 bases, leaving 14 bases between them. The CDR3 runs to 15 residues. The germline CDR1 and CDR2 sequences are MGHRA and YSYEKL. CDR3 bases: TGCGCCAGCAGCCCCGGCGCAGGGGGGACCGGGGAGCTGTTTTTT. Translated: CASSPGAGGTGELFF.

Many counts were recorded for this clonotype. This sequence joins TRBV5-1 and TRBJ2-3; 9 positions agree with TRBD2. With 4 bases clipped from V and 8 bases from J, the junction kept 8 bases outside the gene matches. In germline, CDR1 is SGHRS, CDR2 YFSETQ. The CDR3 runs 14 residues. The CDR3 sequence is CASSESGGPGTQYF. CDR3 in DNA: TGCGCCAGCAGCGAGAGCGGGGGGCCTGGTACGCAGTATTTT. Based on the CDR3 plus reference TRBV5-1 and TRBJ2-3, the full variable domain is KAGVTQTPRYLIKTRGQQVTLSCSPISGHRSVSWYQQTPGQGLQFLFEYFSETQRNKGNFPGRFSGRQFSNSRSEMNVSTLELGDSALYLCASSESGGPGTQYFGPGTRLTVL.

This clonotype appeared a few times. The V gene is TRBV7-9, the J gene TRBJ2-3; no reliable D call. This CDR3 region has 14 residues. V lost 5 bases and J lost 0, with 9 bases in between. Germline V gene data show CDR1 as SEHNR and CDR2 as FQNEAQ (reference sequence). CDR3 protein: CASSPISSTDTQYF. CDR3 sequence (DNA): TGTGCCAGCAGCCCTATCTCTAGCACAGATACGCAGTATTTT.

This clonotype was counted a single time. This chain connects TRBV7-2 to TRBJ2-1, with TRBD2 identical over 14 bases. The V gene's germline CDR1 is SGHTA and CDR2 FQGNSA. Trimming cost V 1 base and J 9 bases; bases outside gene matches: 2. The CDR3 totals 15 residues. CDR3 residues: CASSLVTSGGAEQFF. In DNA form, the CDR3 reads TGTGCCAGCAGCTTAGTGACTAGCGGGGGGGCTGAGCAGTTCTTC.

In its sample, this clonotype was seen a few times. The chain joins TRBV3-1 to TRBJ2-7; D not resolved. Trimming left V 1 base short and J 9 bases short, with 10 bases between. From germline, CDR1 is LGHDT and CDR2 YNNKEL (reference sequence). This CDR3 region has 12 residues. This CDR3 is CASSQGPDRQYF. The DNA of the CDR3 is TGTGCCAGCAGCCAAGGCCCGGATCGGCAGTACTTC.

This clonotype was counted between two and nine times. This chain connects TRBV12-3 or TRBV12-4 to TRBJ2-7; 7 positions agree with TRBD1. J was trimmed by 2 bases and V by 0 bases; bases with no gene match: 1. This CDR3 contains 14 residues. The CDR3 DNA reads TGTGCCAGCAGTTTAGCGGACAGGCCCTACGAGCAGTACTTC. This translates into CASSLADRPYEQYF.

This clonotype came up a few times. The chain carries TRBV4-1 and TRBJ2-6; D not certain. This CDR3 region has 16 residues. The germline V and J ends were trimmed by 1 base and 2 bases, with 9 bases remaining between them. Germline assignment: CDR1 MGHRA and CDR2 YSYEKL. CDR3 sequence reads: CASSQVSEPGANVLTF. The CDR3 DNA is TGCGCCAGCAGCCAAGTATCGGAGCCTGGGGCCAACGTCCTGACTTTC.

The chain recombines TRBV5-4 with TRBJ2-5; D is undetermined. Looked up from germline, CDR1 is SGHNT and CDR2 is YYREEE (reference sequence). The length of the CDR3 is 14 residues. V was pared by 3 bases and J by 4 bases, with 13 bases between. The CDR3 reads CASSSDPSGETQYF. In DNA, the CDR3 is TGTGCCAGCAGCTCGGACCCCTCGGGAGAGACCCAGTACTTC.

The V gene is TRBV28, the J gene TRBJ2-5, with D perhaps being TRBD1 or TRBD2 (6 bases each). The germline gives CDR1 MDHEN, CDR2 SYDVKM. The V and J ends lost 3 bases and 4 bases respectively, with 15 bases between them. The CDR3 is 15 residues long. The DNA for the CDR3 is TGTGCCAGCAGTTTGGGGGGCATGAGACCAGAGACCCAGTACTTC. It is translated as CASSLGGMRPETQYF.

V is TRBV4-1 and J is TRBJ1-2; TRBD1 agrees at 10 bases. The V and J ends lost 3 bases and 8 bases, in that order; junction bases with no gene match: 0. This CDR3 region has 12 residues. The germline V gene encodes CDR1 MGHRA and CDR2 YSYEKL. In nucleotides, the CDR3 is TGCGCCAGCAGCCAGACAGGGGGCGGCTACACCTTC. This gives the protein CASSQTGGGYTF.